This T cell receptor (beta chain) was identified during a study of blood T cell repertoires in COVID-19. This table comes from immunoSEQ multiplex PCR, and its TCRdb copy is limited to in-frame clones, with some not included. The data show 300,000 to 400,000 clones, with 88% seen just once and 0.9% to 1.5% held by the top ten. Trimming shortened V by 4 bases and J by 0 bases, and 23 bases separated the two germline ends. The CDR3 contains 19 residues. The source material was PBMCs or T cells enriched from blood (not recorded which). The chain links TRBV5-3 to TRBJ1-3; the D gene is possibly TRBD1 (5 bases). TRBV5-3 is annotated as an ORF whose role is uncertain. This TCR came from a woman aged 18 to 35 who had recovered from COVID-19. CDR3 sequence: CARSTSMVRATSSGNTIYF. In DNA, the CDR3 is TGTGCCAGAAGCACGTCGATGGTCAGGGCAACGAGCTCTGGAAACACCATATATTTT.